Below, 4 T cell receptor beta chains from the same sample are listed, as sequenced in a study of radiation and T cells in renal cell carcinoma. TCRdb's table, derived via immunoSEQ multiplex PCR, lists solely in-frame clones and lacks some. The sample has approximately 23,000 clones, around 52% seen once. Treatment defined: 15 Gy SBRT to primary tumor, nephrectomy 4 weeks later. The source material was tumor tissue, sampled from a patient whose treatment included radiotherapy and nephrectomy. Source of these receptors: a woman aged 45-65 years with renal cell carcinoma.

This rearrangement joins TRBV6-6 to TRBJ2-5; D is ambiguous. CDR3 size: 12 residues. Deletions cut 0 bases from V and 4 bases from J, with 3 bases between. Germline V gene lookup returns CDR1 MNHNY and CDR2 SVGAGI (reference sequence). The CDR3 DNA sequence: TGTGCCAGCAGTTACTCGGGAGAGACCCAGTACTTC. Its translation: CASSYSGETQYF.

The chain couples TRBV19 to TRBJ2-2; D gene unclear. CDR1 and CDR2 (germline): LNHDA, SQIVND (reference sequence). V shed 5 bases and J shed 0 bases, with 4 bases lying between them. This CDR3 contains 13 residues. The DNA for the CDR3 is TGTGCCAGTAGTGACACGAACACCGGGGAGCTGTTTTTT. As protein: CASSDTNTGELFF.

The gene calls are TRBV7-8 and TRBJ1-1; D call uncertain. The germline CDR1 and CDR2 sequences are SGHVS and FQNEAQ. The V end lost 1 base, the J end lost 3 bases, and 12 bases lay between the germline ends. The CDR3 runs 15 residues. The CDR3 sequence is CASSLEIGAYTEAFF. The CDR3 DNA follows: TGTGCCAGCAGCTTAGAAATCGGAGCCTACACTGAAGCTTTCTTT.

This rearrangement joins TRBV5-4 to TRBJ2-2; TRBD1 aligns across 9 bases. Per the germline V gene, CDR1 is SGHNT and CDR2 is YYREEE (reference sequence). The CDR3 totals 15 residues. The trim removed 5 bases at V and 3 bases at J, leaving 5 bases unmatched. The CDR3 DNA reads TGTGCCAGCAGAGAAAGGACAGGGGACACCGGGGAGCTGTTTTTT. Translating gives CASRERTGDTGELFF.